This T cell receptor (beta chain) was retrieved from a study of cytomegalovirus exposure and HLA in healthy donors. Study-wide findings and caveats: By HLA locus, TCR association rates varied in a later analysis, with DRB1 showing the most and HLA-C the fewest. It was reportedly the case that the classifier diagnosed cytomegalovirus status with high specificity and sensitivity. Across donors, sequencing depth was assumed by presence/absence analyses to be roughly uniform.

This PCR relied on a set of 60 Vbeta primers and 13 Jbeta primers. The protocol was immunoSEQ multiplex PCR, while the TCRdb copy is restricted to in-frame clones and leaves out a portion. The table lists about 200,000 clones, 60% to 85% of them singletons. CDR1 is SGHTA and CDR2 is FQGNSA in the germline V gene. The CDR3 is 15 residues long. Losses at the gene ends were 5 bases for V and 5 bases for J; bases not matched to a gene: 8. Points on this clone: Its antigen is unknown.

The chain recombines TRBV7-2 with TRBJ2-1, with TRBD1 matching 8 bases. This TCR was recovered from a girl between 10 and 17 years old in good health and CMV-seropositive. The sequenced sample consisted of PBMCs. CDR3 nucleotides: TGTGCCAGCAGCCTGACAGGGGCCGGTGACAATGAGCAGTTCTTC. Its translation is CASSLTGAGDNEQFF. The full variable domain, completed using reference TRBV7-2 and TRBJ2-1, is GAGVSQSPSNKVTEKGKDVELRCDPISGHTALYWYRQSLGQGLEFLIYFQGNSAPDKSGLPSDRFSAERTGGSVSTLTIQRTQQEDSAVYLCASSLTGAGDNEQFFGPGTRLTVL.